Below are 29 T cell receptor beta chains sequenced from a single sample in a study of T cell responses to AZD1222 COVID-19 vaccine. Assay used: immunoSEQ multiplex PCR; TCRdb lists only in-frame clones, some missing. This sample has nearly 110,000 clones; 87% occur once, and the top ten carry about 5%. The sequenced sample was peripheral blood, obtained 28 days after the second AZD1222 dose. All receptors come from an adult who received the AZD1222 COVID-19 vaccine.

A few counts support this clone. The CDR3 reads CASSQPGSLSTEAFF. CDR3 DNA: TGTGCCAGCAGCCAGCCGGGCAGCTTAAGCACTGAAGCTTTCTTT. This chain links TRBV14 with TRBJ1-1, with D unclear. Per the germline V gene, CDR1 is SGHDN and CDR2 is FVKESK. Trimming removed 3 bases at V and 4 bases at J, with 15 bases between. This CDR3 region has 15 residues.

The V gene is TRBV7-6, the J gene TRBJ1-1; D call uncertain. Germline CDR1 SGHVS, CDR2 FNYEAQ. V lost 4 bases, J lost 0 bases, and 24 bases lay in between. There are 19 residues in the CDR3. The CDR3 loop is CASSSLRTTGRPMNTEAFF. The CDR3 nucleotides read TGTGCCAGCAGCTCACTTAGAACGACGGGTCGACCTATGAACACTGAAGCTTTCTTT.

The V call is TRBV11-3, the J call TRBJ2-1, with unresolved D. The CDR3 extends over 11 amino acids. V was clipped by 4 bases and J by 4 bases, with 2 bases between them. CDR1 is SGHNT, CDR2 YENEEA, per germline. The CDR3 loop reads CASSYYNEQFF. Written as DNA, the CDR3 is TGTGCCAGCAGCTATTACAATGAGCAGTTCTTC. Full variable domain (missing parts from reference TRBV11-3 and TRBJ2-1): EAGVVQSPRYKIIEKKQPVAFWCNPISGHNTLYWYLQNLGQGPELLIRYENEEAVDDSQLPKDRFSAERLKGVDSTLKIQPAELGDSAVYLCASSYYNEQFFGPGTRLTVL.

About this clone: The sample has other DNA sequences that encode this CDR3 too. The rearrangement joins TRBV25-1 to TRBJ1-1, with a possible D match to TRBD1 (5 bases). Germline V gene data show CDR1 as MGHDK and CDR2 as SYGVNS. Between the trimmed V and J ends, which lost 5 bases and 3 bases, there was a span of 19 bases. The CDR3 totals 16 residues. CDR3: CASSPFLAGRDTEAFF. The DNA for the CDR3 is TGTGCCAGCAGTCCCTTCCTAGCGGGGCGCGACACTGAAGCTTTCTTT.

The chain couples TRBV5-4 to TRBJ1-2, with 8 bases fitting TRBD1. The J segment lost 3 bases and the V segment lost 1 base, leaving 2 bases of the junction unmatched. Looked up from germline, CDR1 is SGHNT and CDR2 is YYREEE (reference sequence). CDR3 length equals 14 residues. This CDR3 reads CASSLTTGDYGYTF. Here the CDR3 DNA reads TGTGCCAGCAGCTTGACGACAGGGGACTATGGCTACACCTTC.

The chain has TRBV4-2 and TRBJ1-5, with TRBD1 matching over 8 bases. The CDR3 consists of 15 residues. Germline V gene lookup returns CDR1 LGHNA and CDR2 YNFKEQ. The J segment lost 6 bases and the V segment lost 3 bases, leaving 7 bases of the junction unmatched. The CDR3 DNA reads TGTGCCAGCAGCCATGACAGGGGAGGGGGTCAGCCCCAGCATTTT. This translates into CASSHDRGGGQPQHF.

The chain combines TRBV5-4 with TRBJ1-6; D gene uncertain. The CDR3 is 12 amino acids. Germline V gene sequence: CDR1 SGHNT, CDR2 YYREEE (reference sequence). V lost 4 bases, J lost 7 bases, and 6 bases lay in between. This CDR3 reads CASSPSNSPLHF. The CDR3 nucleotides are TGTGCCAGCAGCCCAAGCAATTCACCCCTCCACTTT. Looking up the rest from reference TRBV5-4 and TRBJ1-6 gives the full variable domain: ETGVTQSPTHLIKTRGQQVTLRCSSQSGHNTVSWYQQALGQGPQFIFQYYREEENGRGNFPPRFSGLQFPNYSSELNVNALELDDSALYLCASSPSNSPLHFGNGTRLTVT.

CDR3 sequence reads: CASSQEDRGLGYGYTF. The DNA of the CDR3 is TGTGCCAGCAGCCAAGAGGACAGGGGGCTCGGCTATGGCTACACCTTC. The chain carries TRBV4-2 and TRBJ1-2; 11 bases map to TRBD1. The V gene's germline CDR1 is LGHNA and CDR2 YNFKEQ. CDR3 length: 16 residues. With V trimmed by 0 bases and J by 4 bases, 4 bases remained unmatched.

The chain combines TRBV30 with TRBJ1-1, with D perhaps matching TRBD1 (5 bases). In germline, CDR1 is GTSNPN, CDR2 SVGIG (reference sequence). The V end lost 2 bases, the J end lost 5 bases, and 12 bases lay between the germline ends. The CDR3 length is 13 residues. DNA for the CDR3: TGTGCCTGGAGTTTGGGGGGTGAGACTGAAGCTTTCTTT. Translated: CAWSLGGETEAFF.

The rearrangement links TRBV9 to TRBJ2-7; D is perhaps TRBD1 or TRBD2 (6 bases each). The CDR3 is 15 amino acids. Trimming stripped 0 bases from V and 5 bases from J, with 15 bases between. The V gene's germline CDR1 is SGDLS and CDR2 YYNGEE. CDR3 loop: CASSVVGGFGDEQYF. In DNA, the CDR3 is TGTGCCAGCAGCGTAGTAGGGGGGTTTGGGGACGAGCAGTACTTC.

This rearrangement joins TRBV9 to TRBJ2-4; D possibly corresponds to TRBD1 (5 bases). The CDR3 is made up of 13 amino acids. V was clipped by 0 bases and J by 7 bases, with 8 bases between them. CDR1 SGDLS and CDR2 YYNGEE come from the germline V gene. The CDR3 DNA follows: TGTGCCAGCAGCGTAGCCTGGGGCAACATTCAGTACTTC. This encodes CASSVAWGNIQYF.

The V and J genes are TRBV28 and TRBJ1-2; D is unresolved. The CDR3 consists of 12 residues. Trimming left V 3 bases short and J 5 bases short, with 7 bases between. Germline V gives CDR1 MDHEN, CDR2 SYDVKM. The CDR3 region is CASSFVGYGYTF. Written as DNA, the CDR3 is TGTGCCAGCAGTTTTGTGGGTTATGGCTACACCTTC.

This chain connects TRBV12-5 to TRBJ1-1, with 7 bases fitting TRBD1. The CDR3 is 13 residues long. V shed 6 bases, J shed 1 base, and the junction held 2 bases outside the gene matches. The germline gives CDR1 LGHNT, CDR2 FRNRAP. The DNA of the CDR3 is TGTGCTAGTGGACGACAGGGGAACACTGAAGCTTTCTTT. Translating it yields CASGRQGNTEAFF.

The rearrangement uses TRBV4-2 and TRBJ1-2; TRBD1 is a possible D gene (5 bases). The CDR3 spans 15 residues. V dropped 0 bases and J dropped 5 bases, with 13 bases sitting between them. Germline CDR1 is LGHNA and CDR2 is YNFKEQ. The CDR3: CASSQDRVGLYGYTF. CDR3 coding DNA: TGTGCCAGCAGCCAAGACAGGGTTGGGCTTTATGGCTACACCTTC.

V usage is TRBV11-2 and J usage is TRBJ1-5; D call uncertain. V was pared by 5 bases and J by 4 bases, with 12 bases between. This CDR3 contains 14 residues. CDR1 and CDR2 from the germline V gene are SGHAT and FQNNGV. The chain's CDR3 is CASSLGLRNQPQHF. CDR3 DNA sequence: TGTGCCAGCAGCCTGGGTTTACGGAATCAGCCCCAGCATTTT.

The CDR3 region is CASSDSRRQGFGYTF. CDR3 bases: TGTGCCAGCAGTGACTCGAGGCGACAGGGCTTTGGCTACACCTTC. The J gene is TRBJ1-2, the V gene TRBV6-4; 7 bases map to TRBD1. The germline V gene encodes CDR1 MRHNA and CDR2 SNTAGT. This CDR3 has 15 residues. After removal of 0 bases from V and 7 bases from J, the junction contained 8 bases not matched to a gene.

CDR3 region: CASRGLAGMGDTQYF. Written as DNA, the CDR3 is TGTGCCAGCAGAGGACTAGCGGGGATGGGGGATACGCAGTATTTT. The gene calls are TRBV2 and TRBJ2-3; 12 nucleotides match TRBD2. The germline CDR1 and CDR2 sequences are SNHLY and FYNNEI. V shed 6 bases, J shed 6 bases, and the junction held 7 bases outside the gene matches. The CDR3 sequence is 15 residues long.

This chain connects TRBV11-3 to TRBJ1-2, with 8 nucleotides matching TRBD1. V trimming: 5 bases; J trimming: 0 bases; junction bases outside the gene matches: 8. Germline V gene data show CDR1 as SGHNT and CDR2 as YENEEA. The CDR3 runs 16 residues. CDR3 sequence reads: CASSQSGTGTNYGYTF. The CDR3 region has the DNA TGTGCCAGCAGCCAGTCCGGGACAGGAACTAACTATGGCTACACCTTC.

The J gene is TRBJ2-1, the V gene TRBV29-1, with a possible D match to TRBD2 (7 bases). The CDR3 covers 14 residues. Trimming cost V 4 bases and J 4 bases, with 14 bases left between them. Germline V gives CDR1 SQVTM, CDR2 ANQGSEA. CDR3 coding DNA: TGCAGCGTTGTGGGGGGGCTTGCTTACAATGAGCAGTTCTTC. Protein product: CSVVGGLAYNEQFF.

The CDR3 DNA reads as TGTGCCAGCAGTGAATTTAACGAGCAGTACTTC. Translated, it gives CASSEFNEQYF. This rearrangement joins TRBV25-1 to TRBJ2-7, with D unclear. This CDR3 has 11 residues. The germline V gene has CDR1 MGHDK and CDR2 SYGVNS. V lost 1 base to trimming and J lost 5 bases, with 3 bases between them.

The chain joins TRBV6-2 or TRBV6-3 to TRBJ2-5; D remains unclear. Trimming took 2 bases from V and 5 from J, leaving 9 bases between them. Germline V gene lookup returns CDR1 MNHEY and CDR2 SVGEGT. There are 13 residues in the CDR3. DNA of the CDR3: TGTGCCAGCAGTTACGCTGGGTTGGAGACCCAGTACTTC. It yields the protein CASSYAGLETQYF.

The CDR3 DNA follows: TGTGCCAGCAGCCAACGGTCTCGAGGGACAGATACGCAGTATTTT. This codes for CASSQRSRGTDTQYF. The chain joins TRBV3-1 (or the pseudogene TRBV3-2) to TRBJ2-3, with a possible D match to TRBD2 (5 bases). Per the germline V gene, CDR1 is LGHDT and CDR2 is YNNKEL (reference sequence). Deletions cut 2 bases from V and 3 bases from J, with 12 bases between. CDR3 size: 15 residues.

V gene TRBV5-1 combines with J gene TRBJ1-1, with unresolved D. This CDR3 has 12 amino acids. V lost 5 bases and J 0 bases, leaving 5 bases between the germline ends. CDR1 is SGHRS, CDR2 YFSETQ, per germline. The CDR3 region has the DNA TGCGCCAGCAGATTTATGAACACTGAAGCTTTCTTT. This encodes CASRFMNTEAFF.

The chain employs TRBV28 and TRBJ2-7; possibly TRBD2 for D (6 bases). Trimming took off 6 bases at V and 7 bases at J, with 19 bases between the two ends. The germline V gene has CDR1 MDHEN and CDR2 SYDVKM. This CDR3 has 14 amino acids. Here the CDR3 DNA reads TGTGCCAGCAGACCGGGACTGCCCGTCGGAGAGCAGTACTTC. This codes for CASRPGLPVGEQYF.

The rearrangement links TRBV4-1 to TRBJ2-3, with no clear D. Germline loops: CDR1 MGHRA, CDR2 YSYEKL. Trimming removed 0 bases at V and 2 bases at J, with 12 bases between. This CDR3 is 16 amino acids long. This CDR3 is CASSQDRFGPTDTQYF. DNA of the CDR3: TGCGCCAGCAGCCAAGATAGGTTTGGACCCACAGATACGCAGTATTTT.

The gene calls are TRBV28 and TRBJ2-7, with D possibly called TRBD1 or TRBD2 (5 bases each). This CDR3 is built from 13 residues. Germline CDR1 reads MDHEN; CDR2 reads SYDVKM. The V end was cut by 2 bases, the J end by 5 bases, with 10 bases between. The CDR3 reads CASSLGGRDEQYF. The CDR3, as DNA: TGTGCCAGCAGTTTAGGGGGTCGGGACGAGCAGTACTTC.

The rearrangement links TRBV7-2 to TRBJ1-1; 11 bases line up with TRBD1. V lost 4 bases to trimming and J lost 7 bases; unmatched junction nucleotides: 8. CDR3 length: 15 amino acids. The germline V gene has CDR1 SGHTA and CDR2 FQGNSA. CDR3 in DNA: TGTGCCAGCAGCTCCTGGACAGGGGGCCTTCTTGAAGCTTTCTTT. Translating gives CASSSWTGGLLEAFF. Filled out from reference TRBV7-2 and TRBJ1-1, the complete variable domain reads GAGVSQSPSNKVTEKGKDVELRCDPISGHTALYWYRQSLGQGLEFLIYFQGNSAPDKSGLPSDRFSAERTGGSVSTLTIQRTQQEDSAVYLCASSSWTGGLLEAFFGQGTRLTVV.

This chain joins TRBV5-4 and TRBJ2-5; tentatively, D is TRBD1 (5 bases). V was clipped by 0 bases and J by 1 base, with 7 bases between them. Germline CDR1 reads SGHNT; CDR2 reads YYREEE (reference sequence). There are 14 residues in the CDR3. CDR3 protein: CASSLGGLQETQYF. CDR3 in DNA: TGTGCCAGCAGCTTGGGGGGCCTCCAAGAGACCCAGTACTTC.

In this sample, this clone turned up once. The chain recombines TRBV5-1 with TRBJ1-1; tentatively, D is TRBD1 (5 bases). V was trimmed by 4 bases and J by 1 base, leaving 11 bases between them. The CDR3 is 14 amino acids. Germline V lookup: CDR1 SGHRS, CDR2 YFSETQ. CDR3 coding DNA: TGCGCCAGCAGCCAGGTGGGGACGAACACTGAAGCTTTCTTT. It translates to CASSQVGTNTEAFF.